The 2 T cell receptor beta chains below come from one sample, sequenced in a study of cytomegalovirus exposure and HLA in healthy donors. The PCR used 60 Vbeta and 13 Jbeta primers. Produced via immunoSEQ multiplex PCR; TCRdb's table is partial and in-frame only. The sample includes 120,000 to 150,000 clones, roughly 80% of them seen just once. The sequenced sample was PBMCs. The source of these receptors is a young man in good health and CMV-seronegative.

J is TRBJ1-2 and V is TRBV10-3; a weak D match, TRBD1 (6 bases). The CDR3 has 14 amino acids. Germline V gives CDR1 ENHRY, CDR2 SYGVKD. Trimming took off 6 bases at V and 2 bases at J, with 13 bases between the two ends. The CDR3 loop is CAISMRQENYGYTF. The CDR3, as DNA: TGTGCCATCAGCATGAGACAGGAAAACTATGGCTACACCTTC.

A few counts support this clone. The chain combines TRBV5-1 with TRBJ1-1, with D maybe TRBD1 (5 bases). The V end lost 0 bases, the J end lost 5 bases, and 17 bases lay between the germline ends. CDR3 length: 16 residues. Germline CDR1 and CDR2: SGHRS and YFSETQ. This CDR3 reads CASSLAGVAGTTEAFF. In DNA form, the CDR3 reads TGCGCCAGCAGCTTGGCTGGGGTTGCGGGGACTACTGAAGCTTTCTTT.